The 28 T cell receptor beta chains given below trace back to one sample, sequenced in a study of T-cell reconstitution after alpha-beta-depleted transplantation in children. Molecular barcoding with unique molecular identifiers was used for the TCRbeta library. One entry per CDR3 protein, called by TCRdb with MiXCR from the PCR reads. This sample has roughly 150,000 distinct CDR3 sequences, with roughly 10% found just once. The material was PBMCs, obtained before TCRalphabeta/CD19-depleted stem cell transplant. Receptors were obtained from a boy between 2 and 10 years old with acute myeloid leukemia, due to receive a stem cell transplant.

The genes are TRBV28 and TRBJ2-5, with 7 bases identical to TRBD1. V trimming: 4 bases; J trimming: 4 bases; junction bases outside the gene matches: 9. The length of the CDR3 is 15 residues. Per the germline V gene, CDR1 is MDHEN and CDR2 is SYDVKM. The CDR3 is CASSSGGPGGETQYF. The CDR3 bases are TGTGCCAGCAGTTCAGGTGGACCAGGGGGAGAGACCCAGTACTTC.

This clonotype was observed many times. The chain employs TRBV12-3 or TRBV12-4 and TRBJ2-3; no reliable D call. V was cut by 6 bases and J by 2 bases, with 15 bases left in between. CDR3 size: 15 residues. CDR3 sequence: CASSLLIGYTDTQYF. Written as DNA, the CDR3 is TGTGCCAGCAGCCTCTTAATCGGGTACACAGATACGCAGTATTTT.

This clonotype came up many times. The chain joins TRBV20-1 to TRBJ1-2, with D possibly matching TRBD1 (6 bases). Between the trimmed V and J ends, which lost 5 bases and 4 bases, there was a span of 17 bases. This CDR3 is built from 14 residues. CDR1 is DFQATT, CDR2 SNEGSKA, per germline (reference sequence). CDR3 sequence: CSALPGQNFYGYTF. The CDR3 bases are TGCAGTGCTTTGCCGGGACAAAATTTCTATGGCTACACCTTC.

This clonotype was detected many times. The chain links TRBV20-1 to TRBJ1-1; no clear D. In germline, CDR1 is DFQATT, CDR2 SNEGSKA (reference sequence). CDR3 length: 12 residues. V gave up 6 bases and J gave up 3 bases, with 11 bases separating them. The CDR3 loop is CSARLQDTEAFF. The DNA for the CDR3 is TGCAGTGCGCGCCTCCAGGACACTGAAGCTTTCTTT.

This clonotype was seen ten or more times. This rearrangement joins TRBV24-1 to TRBJ2-7, with 7 nucleotides matching TRBD1. The CDR3 has 16 residues. V trimming: 4 bases; J trimming: 2 bases; junction bases outside the gene matches: 10. The germline V gene has CDR1 KGHDR and CDR2 SFDVKD. The DNA of the CDR3 is TGTGCCACCAGTGACCCGGACAGGATTCCCGCCTACGAGCAGTACGTC. Encoded protein: CATSDPDRIPAYEQYV.

At least ten counts were recorded for this clonotype. With a much larger clone just one base away, this may be a read error. The gene calls are TRBV6-1 and TRBJ2-2; D ambiguous. The CDR3 runs 13 residues. V was clipped by 6 bases and J by 0 bases, with 5 bases between them. Germline CDR1 is MNHNS and CDR2 is SASEGT. The CDR3 nucleotides read TGTGCCAGCAGCTTTACGAACACCGGGGAGCTGTTTTTT. Its translation: CASSFTNTGELFF.

This clonotype occurred many times. The J gene is TRBJ2-5, the V gene TRBV20-1; 9 bases are a match to TRBD2. The CDR3 contains 18 residues. V trimming: 3 bases; J trimming: 0 bases; junction bases outside the gene matches: 14. From germline, CDR1 is DFQATT and CDR2 SNEGSKA (reference sequence). The CDR3 is CSASLAGVVFTYQETQYF. The CDR3 coding sequence is TGCAGTGCTAGTTTAGCGGGAGTGGTCTTTACGTACCAAGAGACCCAGTACTTC.

At least ten counts were recorded for this clonotype. The chain links TRBV29-1 to TRBJ1-2; D remains ambiguous. CDR1 and CDR2 (germline): SQVTM, ANQGSEA. Deletions cut 6 bases from V and 3 bases from J, with 5 bases between. CDR3 size: 10 residues. The CDR3, as DNA: TGCAGCGTCTTCCACTATGGCTACACCTTC. Protein product: CSVFHYGYTF.

In this sample, this clonotype turned up many times. The gene calls are TRBV29-1 and TRBJ1-1; no firm D call. Germline-derived CDR1 and CDR2 are SQVTM and ANQGSEA. V gave up 3 bases and J gave up 0 bases, with 14 bases separating them. The CDR3 totals 15 residues. CDR3 bases: TGCAGCGTTGATTGGGGTCCTTACTTGAACACTGAAGCTTTCTTT. Its translation: CSVDWGPYLNTEAFF.

Many counts were recorded for this clonotype. The V and J genes are TRBV5-6 and TRBJ1-1; D is unclear. Trimming shortened V by 1 base and J by 4 bases, and 8 bases separated the two germline ends. CDR3 length: 13 residues. From germline, CDR1 is SGHDT and CDR2 YYEEEE. The CDR3 loop is CASSLTRFTEAFF. CDR3 bases: TGTGCCAGCAGCTTGACGCGGTTCACTGAAGCTTTCTTT.

This clonotype was observed at least ten times. The chain uses TRBV20-1 and TRBJ2-7; D ambiguous. The CDR3 is made up of 13 amino acids. Per germline, CDR1 DFQATT and CDR2 SNEGSKA (reference sequence). Trimming stripped 1 base from V and 6 bases from J, with 13 bases between. CDR3 residues: CSARAPSSPEQYF. In DNA, the CDR3 is TGCAGTGCTAGAGCGCCATCGTCTCCCGAGCAGTACTTC.

This clonotype came up once. A much bigger clone sits one base away, suggesting this may be a read error. V is TRBV20-1 and J is TRBJ1-5; no firm D call. The CDR3 extends over 14 amino acids. The germline V gene encodes CDR1 DFQATT and CDR2 SNEGSKA (reference sequence). The CDR3 sequence is CCARDPQGNQPQHF. DNA for the CDR3: TGCTGTGCTAGAGATCCCCAGGGCAATCAGCCCCAGCATTTT.

This clonotype was counted many times. The CDR3, as DNA: TGCGCCAGCAGCTTGGGACAGGGAGCGATAGAGACCCAGTACTTC. Its translation: CASSLGQGAIETQYF. The chain uses TRBV5-1 and TRBJ2-5, with 7 bases lining up with TRBD1. CDR1 and CDR2 from the germline V gene are SGHRS and YFSETQ. Unmatched junction bases numbered 6, after V lost 0 bases and J lost 4 bases. The CDR3 contains 15 residues.

This clonotype was counted ten times or more. The chain has TRBV24-1 and TRBJ2-3, with 11 bases that match TRBD2. V gave up 5 bases and J gave up 4 bases; unmatched junction bases: 7. This CDR3 contains 16 residues. In germline, CDR1 is KGHDR, CDR2 SFDVKD. The CDR3 DNA is TGTGCCACCAGTGCGAGACTAGCGGGAATTGCAGATACGCAGTATTTT. Translation: CATSARLAGIADTQYF.

The gene calls are TRBV18 and TRBJ2-7, with 11 bases fitting TRBD2. Trimming at V came to 3 bases and at J to 2 bases, leaving 6 bases not matched to a gene. The CDR3 covers 16 residues. CDR1 and CDR2 from the germline V gene are KGHSH and LQKENI. CDR3 coding DNA: TGTGCCAGCTCACCCGAACTAGCGGGGGTGCCCTACGAGCAGTACGTC. This gives the protein CASSPELAGVPYEQYV.

At least ten counts were recorded for this clonotype. V is TRBV7-3 and J is TRBJ2-3; D uncertain. The CDR3 spans 14 residues. V lost 2 bases, J lost 0 bases, and 6 bases lay in between. Looked up from germline, CDR1 is SGHTA and CDR2 is FQGTGA. CDR3 nucleotide sequence: TGTGCCAGCAGCTTATACGACAGCACAGATACGCAGTATTTT. As protein: CASSLYDSTDTQYF.

This clonotype was picked up many times. A junction end diverges from the germline sequence, so it may reflect a read error. The V and J genes are TRBV5-1 and TRBJ1-1; D remains unclear. CDR3 length equals 14 residues. Germline CDR1 and CDR2: SGHRS and YFSETQ. The CDR3 DNA reads TGTGCCAGCAGTCCCCGGACGGTGAACACTGAAGCTTTCTTT. Translating gives CASSPRTVNTEAFF.

This clonotype was seen many times. The chain is built from TRBV2 and TRBJ2-3; TRBD1 is a possible D gene (6 bases). V gave up 7 bases and J gave up 0 bases, with 17 bases separating them. Germline V gene data show CDR1 as SNHLY and CDR2 as FYNNEI. The CDR3 covers 16 residues. The CDR3 loop is CASTVGEGGSTDTQYF. The CDR3 coding sequence is TGTGCCAGCACTGTAGGGGAAGGGGGTAGCACAGATACGCAGTATTTT.

This clonotype was seen many times. The chain combines TRBV5-1 with TRBJ2-7; 7 bases agree with TRBD1. CDR3 length: 15 amino acids. CDR1 is SGHRS, CDR2 YFSETQ, per germline. The junction had 7 bases not matched to a gene; V was cut back by 4 bases and J by 0 bases. This chain's CDR3 is CASSIRTGNSYEQYF. CDR3 bases: TGCGCCAGCAGCATTAGGACAGGAAACTCCTACGAGCAGTACTTC.

The rearrangement joins TRBV7-9 to TRBJ1-2, with unresolved D. This CDR3 is built from 13 residues. V was cut by 8 bases and J by 0 bases, with 10 bases left in between. From germline, CDR1 is SEHNR and CDR2 FQNEAQ (reference sequence). In nucleotides, the CDR3 is TGTGCCAGCGGTCGGTCCCCTAACTATGGCTACACCTTC. Translation: CASGRSPNYGYTF.

As for this clonotype: This sequence may be a read error, since a much larger clone differs from it by one base. The V gene is TRBV20-1, the J gene TRBJ1-2, with D unclear. CDR3 size: 14 residues. The V end lost 2 bases, the J end lost 8 bases, and 18 bases lay between the germline ends. From germline, CDR1 is DFQATT and CDR2 SNEGSKA (reference sequence). The CDR3 DNA is TGCAGTGCTAGACATCATGGCCTACGGGAAGGCTACACCTTC. Translating gives CSARHHGLREGYTF.

This clonotype has ten or more counts. This CDR3 is CASSEVSGRDIQYF. In nucleotides, the CDR3 is TGCGCCAGCAGCGAGGTGTCTGGTCGGGACATTCAGTACTTC. V gene TRBV10-2 combines with J gene TRBJ2-4; the D is unclear. Germline V lookup: CDR1 WSHSY, CDR2 SAAADI. This CDR3 has 14 residues. The V and J ends lost 6 bases and 8 bases respectively, with 17 bases between them.

This clonotype has a count of ten or more. This chain joins TRBV7-2 and TRBJ1-3; no firm D call. The germline gives CDR1 SGHTA, CDR2 FQGNSA. V was shortened by 1 base and J by 4 bases, with 8 bases between the two germline ends. The CDR3 covers 14 residues. The CDR3 loop is CASSLDATGNTIYF. The CDR3 bases are TGTGCCAGCAGCTTAGACGCGACCGGAAACACCATATATTTT.

The sample holds many counts of this clonotype. V usage is TRBV5-1 and J usage is TRBJ2-5, with D perhaps given as TRBD1 or TRBD2 (5 bases each). Germline V CDR1 and CDR2: SGHRS, YFSETQ. CDR3 size: 15 residues. Trimming pared 3 bases from V and 5 bases from J, leaving 17 bases between. The CDR3 spells CASSSRPRGRETQYF. The CDR3, as DNA: TGCGCCAGCAGCTCACGACCGAGGGGCAGGGAGACCCAGTACTTC.

The chain has TRBV7-6 and TRBJ1-1; D might be TRBD1 (5 bases). The length of the CDR3 is 14 residues. V was cut by 10 bases and J by 2 bases, with 17 bases left in between. Germline loops: CDR1 SGHVS, CDR2 FNYEAQ. The CDR3 DNA follows: TGTGCCAACACCTTAATCAGGGCAAACACTGAAGCTTTCTTT. Its protein product is CANTLIRANTEAFF.

The table lists this clonotype with many counts. This chain uses TRBV4-2 with TRBJ2-3; tentative D call: TRBD2 (5 bases). V lost 0 bases and J lost 4, with 8 bases in between. The CDR3 covers 14 residues. Germline V CDR1 and CDR2: LGHNA, YNFKEQ. CDR3 protein: CASSQERAADTQYF. The CDR3 DNA reads TGTGCCAGCAGCCAAGAGAGGGCGGCAGATACGCAGTATTTT.

The table lists this clonotype with many counts. The V call is TRBV20-1, the J call TRBJ1-5; D might be TRBD1 (6 bases). CDR1 is DFQATT and CDR2 is SNEGSKA in the germline V gene (reference sequence). V shed 7 bases and J shed 3 bases, with 13 bases lying between them. The CDR3 sequence is 13 residues long. The chain's CDR3 is CSGRTELNQPQHF. As DNA, the CDR3 is TGCAGTGGTCGGACAGAACTCAATCAGCCCCAGCATTTT.

This clonotype was seen many times. The chain is built from TRBV10-2 and TRBJ2-7, with D perhaps TRBD1 or TRBD2 (5 bases each). CDR3 length: 14 residues. Trimming stripped 2 bases from V and 3 bases from J, with 11 bases between. The germline gives CDR1 WSHSY, CDR2 SAAADI. CDR3 nucleotide sequence: TGCGCCAGCAGTGAGCGAGGGACCGACTACGAGCAGTACTTC. Amino acid sequence: CASSERGTDYEQYF.